The rows below give T cell receptor beta chains drawn from one sample of a study of ipilimumab plus nivolumab after autologous stem cell transplantation. Using immunoSEQ multiplex PCR, the repertoire was profiled, and TCRdb retains in-frame clones only, with some absent. Among some 87,000 clones listed, nearly 85% were seen once. The material was PBMCs, obtained in a trial of ipilimumab plus nivolumab as post-transplant consolidation. The receptors were sampled from a male donor with diffuse large B-cell lymphoma. CDR3s include the opening cysteine and the closing phenylalanine or tryptophan. Fields, in order: D gene, J gene, V gene, clone size, CDR3 protein, CDR3 DNA. D genes are given only for firm matches. Size tells how often a clone was seen (once, few, many) or the class of an expanded clone, and some rows leave it out.

>TRBD2|TRBJ2-1|TRBV11-2|.
CASSSEGTSGGLPSKFF
TGTGCCAGCAGCTCCGAGGGAACTAGCGGGGGGCTTCCCAGCAAGTTCTTC
>.|TRBJ2-3|TRBV19|.
CASSANRADTQYF
TGTGCCAGTAGTGCCAACAGGGCAGATACGCAGTATTTT
>TRBD1|TRBJ2-5|TRBV6-5|.
CASRGTDQETQYF
TGTGCCAGCAGGGGGACAGACCAAGAGACCCAGTACTTC
>.|TRBJ1-2|TRBV6-5|.
CASSYDGTALYGYTF
TGTGCCAGCAGTTATGATGGGACCGCACTCTATGGCTACACCTTC
>.|TRBJ1-6|TRBV15|.
CATSNVLGGSPLHF
TGTGCCACCAGCAACGTCCTTGGAGGTTCACCCCTCCACTTT
>TRBD1|TRBJ2-7|TRBV27|.
CASSPKGGQGFHEQYF
TGTGCCAGCAGTCCCAAGGGGGGACAGGGGTTCCACGAGCAGTACTTC
>.|TRBJ2-2|TRBV2|.
CASKPSGSGELFF
TGTGCCAGCAAGCCATCAGGATCCGGGGAGCTGTTTTTT
>.|TRBJ2-3|TRBV6-5|.
CASSYDPGRRDTQYF
TGTGCCAGCAGTTACGACCCTGGGCGCAGAGATACGCAGTATTTT
>.|TRBJ1-5|TRBV19|.
CASSIKRFSNQPQHF
TGTGCCAGTAGTATAAAACGGTTCTCCAATCAGCCCCAGCATTTT
>TRBD1|TRBJ1-1|TRBV6-6|.
CASSPAGGNTEAFF
TGTGCCAGCAGCCCAGCAGGGGGTAACACTGAAGCTTTCTTT
>.|TRBJ1-2|TRBV2|.
CASSSRHGGGYTF
TGTGCCAGCAGCTCGAGACACGGCGGTGGCTACACCTTC
>TRBD1|TRBJ1-1|TRBV5-5|.
CASSLAGQGVSAFF
TGTGCCAGCAGCTTGGCGGGACAGGGTGTTTCAGCTTTCTTT
>TRBD2|TRBJ2-2|TRBV9|few
CASSGQLASGELFF
TGTGCCAGCAGCGGCCAACTAGCGTCCGGGGAGCTGTTTTTT
>.|TRBJ1-3|TRBV30|.
CAWSPGTGGDTIYF
TGTGCCTGGAGCCCGGGGACGGGAGGAGACACCATATATTTT
>.|TRBJ1-1|TRBV9|.
CASSPSGTKNTEAFF
TGTGCCAGCAGCCCGTCCGGGACTAAGAACACTGAAGCTTTCTTT
>.|TRBJ1-1|TRBV5-4|.
CASSYQDRNTEAFF
TGTGCCAGCAGCTACCAGGACCGGAACACTGAAGCTTTCTTT
>TRBD2|TRBJ2-7|TRBV5-4|.
CASSRTGTRGNEQYF
TGTGCCAGCAGCCGAACCGGGACTAGGGGCAACGAGCAGTACTTC
>.|TRBJ1-5|TRBV5-1|.
CASRFGLGTQPQHF
TGCGCCAGCAGGTTTGGGTTGGGGACTCAGCCCCAGCATTTT
>.|TRBJ1-1|TRBV10-3|once
CAINQGGTEAFF
TGTGCCATCAACCAGGGCGGCACTGAAGCTTTCTTT
>TRBD2|TRBJ2-1|TRBV18|.
CASSRNDLAGVDNEQFF
TGTGCCAGCTCAAGAAATGATCTAGCGGGGGTGGACAATGAGCAGTTCTTC
>.|TRBJ1-6|TRBV5-5|.
CASSLVDSYNSPLHF
TGTGCCAGCAGCTTGGTAGATAGTTATAATTCACCCCTCCACTTT
>TRBD2|TRBJ2-3|TRBV30|.
CAWRGGTSGGTDTQYF
TGTGCCTGGAGGGGGGGGACTAGCGGGGGCACAGATACGCAGTATTTT
>.|TRBJ1-1|TRBV6-1|few
CASRAQGLNTEAFF
TGTGCCAGCAGAGCACAGGGACTGAACACTGAAGCTTTCTTT
>.|TRBJ2-2|TRBV5-4|.
CASSLGGRRSGELFF
TGTGCCAGCAGCCTAGGGGGACGCCGAAGCGGGGAGCTGTTTTTT
>.|TRBJ2-7|TRBV5-1|.
CASSPQGFSYEQYF
TGCGCCAGCAGCCCGCAGGGTTTCTCCTACGAGCAGTACTTC
>TRBD1|TRBJ2-4|TRBV19|.
CASSVSGQGARNIQYF
TGTGCCAGTAGTGTGTCGGGACAGGGGGCGAGAAACATTCAGTACTTC
>.|TRBJ2-1|TRBV2|.
CASVGGIPYNEQFF
TGTGCCAGTGTAGGGGGTATTCCTTACAATGAGCAGTTCTTC
>.|TRBJ1-1|TRBV4-1|.
CASSQDPGWPEAFF
TGCGCCAGCAGCCAAGACCCAGGGTGGCCTGAAGCTTTCTTT
>.|TRBJ2-2|TRBV5-1|.
CASSSEGARVGGELFF
TGCGCCAGCAGCTCGGAGGGGGCCCGGGTCGGCGGGGAGCTGTTTTTT
>.|TRBJ2-1|TRBV30|.
CAWSVGLNNEQFF
TGTGCCTGGAGTGTAGGACTAAACAATGAGCAGTTCTTC
>TRBD1|TRBJ1-1|TRBV5-1|.
CASSLGSTGSGTEAFF
TGCGCCAGCAGCTTGGGATCGACAGGGTCGGGCACTGAAGCTTTCTTT
>TRBD1|TRBJ2-7|TRBV6-5|once
CASSYVLGQGSYEQYF
TGTGCCAGCAGTTATGTGTTGGGACAGGGCTCCTACGAGCAGTACTTC
>.|TRBJ2-7|TRBV6-6|.
CASSSEGSYEQYF
TGTGCCAGCAGCTCCGAAGGGTCCTACGAGCAGTACTTC
>.|TRBJ1-6|TRBV2|.
CASSVWGYYSPLHF
TGTGCCAGCAGTGTTTGGGGTTACTATTCACCCCTCCACTTT
>.|TRBJ2-2|TRBV7-9|.
CASSLRTANTGELFF
TGTGCCAGCAGCTTAAGGACAGCAAACACCGGGGAGCTGTTTTTT
>TRBD2|TRBJ2-1|TRBV9|.
CASSVSQTSGGVVGSYNEQFF
TGTGCCAGCAGCGTGAGCCAAACTAGCGGGGGGGTTGTAGGCTCCTACAATGAGCAGTTCTTC
>TRBD2|TRBJ2-7|TRBV13|.
CASSLGPSGGPPEQYF
TGTGCCAGCAGCTTAGGTCCTAGCGGGGGACCTCCGGAGCAGTACTTC